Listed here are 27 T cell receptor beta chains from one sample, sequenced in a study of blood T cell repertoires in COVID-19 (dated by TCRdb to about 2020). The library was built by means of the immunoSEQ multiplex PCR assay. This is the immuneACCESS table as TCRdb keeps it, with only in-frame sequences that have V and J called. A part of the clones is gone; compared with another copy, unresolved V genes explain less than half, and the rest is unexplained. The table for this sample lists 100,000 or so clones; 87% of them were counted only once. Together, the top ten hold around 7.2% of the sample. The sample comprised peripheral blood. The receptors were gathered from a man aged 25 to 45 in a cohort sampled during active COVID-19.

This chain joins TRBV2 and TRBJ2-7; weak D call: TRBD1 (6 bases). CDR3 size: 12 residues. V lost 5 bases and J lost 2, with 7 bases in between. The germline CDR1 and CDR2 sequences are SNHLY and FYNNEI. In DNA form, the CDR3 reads TGTGCCAGCAGTTCAGGGGCCTACGAGCAGTACTTC. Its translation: CASSSGAYEQYF.

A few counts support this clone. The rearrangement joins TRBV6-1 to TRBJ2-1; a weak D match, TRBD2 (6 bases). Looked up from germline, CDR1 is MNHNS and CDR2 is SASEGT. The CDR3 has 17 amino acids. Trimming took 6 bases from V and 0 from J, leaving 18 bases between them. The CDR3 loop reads CASRETSLRLSYNEQFF. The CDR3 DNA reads TGTGCCAGCAGAGAAACTAGCCTCCGACTCTCCTACAATGAGCAGTTCTTC.

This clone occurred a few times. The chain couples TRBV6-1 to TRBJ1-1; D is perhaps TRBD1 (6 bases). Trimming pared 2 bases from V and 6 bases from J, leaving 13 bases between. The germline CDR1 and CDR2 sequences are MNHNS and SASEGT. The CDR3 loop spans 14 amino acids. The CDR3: CASSEMGGLAEAFF. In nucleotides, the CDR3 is TGTGCCAGCAGTGAAATGGGGGGGCTAGCTGAAGCTTTCTTT.

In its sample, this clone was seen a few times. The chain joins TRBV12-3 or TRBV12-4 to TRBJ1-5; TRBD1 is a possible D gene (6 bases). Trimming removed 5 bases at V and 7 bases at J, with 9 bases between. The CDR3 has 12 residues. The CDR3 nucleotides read TGTGCCAGCAGTCTCCAGGGGCAGCCCCAGCATTTT. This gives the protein CASSLQGQPQHF.

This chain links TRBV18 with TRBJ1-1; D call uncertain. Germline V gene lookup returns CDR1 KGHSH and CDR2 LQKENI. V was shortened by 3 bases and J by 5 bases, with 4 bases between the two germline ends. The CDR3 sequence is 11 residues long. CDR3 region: CASSPKTEAFF. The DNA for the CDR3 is TGTGCCAGCTCACCTAAAACTGAAGCTTTCTTT.

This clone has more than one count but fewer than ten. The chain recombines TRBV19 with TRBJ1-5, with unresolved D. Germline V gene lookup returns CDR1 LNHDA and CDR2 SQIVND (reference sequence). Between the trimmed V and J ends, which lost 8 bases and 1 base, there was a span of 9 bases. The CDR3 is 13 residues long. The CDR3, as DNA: TGTGCCAGTGGAGGGCTCAGCAATCAGCCCCAGCATTTT. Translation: CASGGLSNQPQHF.

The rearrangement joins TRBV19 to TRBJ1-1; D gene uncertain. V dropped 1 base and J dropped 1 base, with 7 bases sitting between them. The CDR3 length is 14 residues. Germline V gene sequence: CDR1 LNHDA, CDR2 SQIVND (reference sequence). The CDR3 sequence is CASSIGQENTEAFF. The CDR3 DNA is TGTGCCAGTAGTATAGGTCAGGAGAACACTGAAGCTTTCTTT.

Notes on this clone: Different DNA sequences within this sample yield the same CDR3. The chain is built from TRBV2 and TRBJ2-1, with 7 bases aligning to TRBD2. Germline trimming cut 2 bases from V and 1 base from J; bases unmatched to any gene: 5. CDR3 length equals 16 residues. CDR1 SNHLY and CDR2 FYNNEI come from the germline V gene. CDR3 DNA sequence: TGTGCCAGCAGTGAATACCGCGGGGGTTCCTACAATGAGCAGTTCTTC. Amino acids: CASSEYRGGSYNEQFF.

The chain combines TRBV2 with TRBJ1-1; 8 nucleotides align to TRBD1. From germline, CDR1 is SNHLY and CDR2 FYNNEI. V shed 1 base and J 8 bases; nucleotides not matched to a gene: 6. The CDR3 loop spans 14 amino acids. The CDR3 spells CASSEEGQATEAFF. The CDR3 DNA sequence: TGTGCCAGCAGTGAAGAGGGACAGGCTACCGAAGCTTTCTTT.

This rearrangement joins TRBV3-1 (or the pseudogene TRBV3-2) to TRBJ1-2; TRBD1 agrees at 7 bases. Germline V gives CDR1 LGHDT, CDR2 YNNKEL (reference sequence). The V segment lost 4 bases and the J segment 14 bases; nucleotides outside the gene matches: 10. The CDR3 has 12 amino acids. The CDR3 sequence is CASSPYDRDQTF. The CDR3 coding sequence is TGTGCCAGCAGCCCATATGACAGGGATCAGACCTTC.

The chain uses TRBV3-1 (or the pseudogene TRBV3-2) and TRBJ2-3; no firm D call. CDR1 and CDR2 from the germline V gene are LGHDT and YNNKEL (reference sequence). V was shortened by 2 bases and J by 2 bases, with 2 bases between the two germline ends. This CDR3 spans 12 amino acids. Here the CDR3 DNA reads TGTGCCAGCAGCCAACACACAGATACGCAGTATTTT. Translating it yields CASSQHTDTQYF.

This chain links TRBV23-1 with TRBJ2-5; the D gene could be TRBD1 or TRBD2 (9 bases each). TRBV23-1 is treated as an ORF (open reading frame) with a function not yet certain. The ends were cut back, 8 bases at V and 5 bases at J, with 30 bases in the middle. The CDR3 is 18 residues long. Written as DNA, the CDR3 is TGCGCCAGCCCCTCGACAGGGGGTTTCTCCCTAGCGGGGGAGACCCAGTACTTC. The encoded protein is CASPSTGGFSLAGETQYF.

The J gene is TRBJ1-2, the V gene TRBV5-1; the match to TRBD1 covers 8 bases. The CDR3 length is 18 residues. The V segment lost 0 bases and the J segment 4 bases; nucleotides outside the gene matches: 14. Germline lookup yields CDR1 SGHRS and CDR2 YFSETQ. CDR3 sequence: CASSLDLSQGARGYGYTF. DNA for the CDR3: TGCGCCAGCAGCTTGGACCTCTCCCAGGGGGCGCGGGGCTATGGCTACACCTTC.

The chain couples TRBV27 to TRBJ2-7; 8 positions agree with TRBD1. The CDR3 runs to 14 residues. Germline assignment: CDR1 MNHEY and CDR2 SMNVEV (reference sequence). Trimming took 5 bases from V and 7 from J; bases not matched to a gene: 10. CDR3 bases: TGTGCCAGCAGTAGACAGGACAGGGTTGGAGAGCAGTACTTC. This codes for CASSRQDRVGEQYF.

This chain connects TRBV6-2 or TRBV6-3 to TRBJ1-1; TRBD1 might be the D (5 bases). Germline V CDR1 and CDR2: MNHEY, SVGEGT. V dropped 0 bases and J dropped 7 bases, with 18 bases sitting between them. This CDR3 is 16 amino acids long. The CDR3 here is CASSYSKGQPYHEAFF. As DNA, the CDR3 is TGTGCCAGCAGTTACTCGAAGGGGCAACCTTATCATGAAGCTTTCTTT.

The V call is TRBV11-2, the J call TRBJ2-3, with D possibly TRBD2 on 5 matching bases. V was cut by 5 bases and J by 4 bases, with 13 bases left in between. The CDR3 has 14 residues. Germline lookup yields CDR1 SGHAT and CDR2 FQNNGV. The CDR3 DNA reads TGTGCCAGCAGCACGACGGGGTGGCCAGATACGCAGTATTTT. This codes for CASSTTGWPDTQYF.

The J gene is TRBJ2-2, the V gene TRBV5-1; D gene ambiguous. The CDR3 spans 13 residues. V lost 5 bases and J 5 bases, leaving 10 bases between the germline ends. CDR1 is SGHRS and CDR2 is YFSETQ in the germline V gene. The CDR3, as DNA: TGCGCCAGCAGGCCGTCAGGAACCGGGGAGCTGTTTTTT. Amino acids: CASRPSGTGELFF.

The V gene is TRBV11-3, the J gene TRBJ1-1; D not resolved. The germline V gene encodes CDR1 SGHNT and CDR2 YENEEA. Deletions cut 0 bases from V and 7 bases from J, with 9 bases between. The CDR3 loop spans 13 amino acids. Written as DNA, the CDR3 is TGTGCCAGCAGCTTAGATCTTCGGAGTGAAGCTTTCTTT. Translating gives CASSLDLRSEAFF.

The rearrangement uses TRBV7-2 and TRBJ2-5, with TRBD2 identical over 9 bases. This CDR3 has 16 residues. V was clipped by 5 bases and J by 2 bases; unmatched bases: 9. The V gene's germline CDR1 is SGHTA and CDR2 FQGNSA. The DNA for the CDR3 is TGTGCCAGCAGCCTCAACGGGGCGGGGGGGCAAGAGACCCAGTACTTC. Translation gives CASSLNGAGGQETQYF. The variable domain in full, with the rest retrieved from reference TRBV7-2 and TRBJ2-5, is GAGVSQSPSNKVTEKGKDVELRCDPISGHTALYWYRQSLGQGLEFLIYFQGNSAPDKSGLPSDRFSAERTGGSVSTLTIQRTQQEDSAVYLCASSLNGAGGQETQYFGPGTRLLVL.

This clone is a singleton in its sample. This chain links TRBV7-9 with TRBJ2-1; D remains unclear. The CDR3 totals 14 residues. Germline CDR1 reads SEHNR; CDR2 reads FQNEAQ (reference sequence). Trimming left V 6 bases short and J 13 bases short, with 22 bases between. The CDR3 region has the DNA TGTGCCAGCAGGCGCCTGGAAAGCGCGATTGGCCAGTTCTTC. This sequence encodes CASRRLESAIGQFF.

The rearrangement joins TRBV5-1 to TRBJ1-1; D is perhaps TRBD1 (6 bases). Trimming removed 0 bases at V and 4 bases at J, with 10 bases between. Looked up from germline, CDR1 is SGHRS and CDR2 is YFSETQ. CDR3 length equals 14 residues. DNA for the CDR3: TGCGCCAGCAGCTTGGTTACAGGGCCCACTGAAGCTTTCTTT. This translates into CASSLVTGPTEAFF.

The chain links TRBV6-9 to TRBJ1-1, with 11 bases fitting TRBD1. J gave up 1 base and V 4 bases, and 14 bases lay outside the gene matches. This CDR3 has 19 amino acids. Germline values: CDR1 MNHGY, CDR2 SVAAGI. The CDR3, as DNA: TGTGCCAGCAGTTGGTTGGACAGGGGGCCAGGGAACGGGAACACTGAAGCTTTCTTT. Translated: CASSWLDRGPGNGNTEAFF.

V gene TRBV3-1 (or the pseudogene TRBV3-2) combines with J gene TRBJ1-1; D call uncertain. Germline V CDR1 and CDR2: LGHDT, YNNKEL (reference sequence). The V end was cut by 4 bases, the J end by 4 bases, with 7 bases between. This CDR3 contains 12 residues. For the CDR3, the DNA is TGTGCCAGCAGCCTGGAGGGCACTGAAGCTTTCTTT. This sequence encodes CASSLEGTEAFF.

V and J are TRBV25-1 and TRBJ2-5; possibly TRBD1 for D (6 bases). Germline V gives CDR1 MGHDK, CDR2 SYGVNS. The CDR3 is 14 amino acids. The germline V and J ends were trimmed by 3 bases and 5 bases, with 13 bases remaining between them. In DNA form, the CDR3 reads TGTGCCAGCAGTGACTCACAGGGCTGGGAGACCCAGTACTTC. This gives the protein CASSDSQGWETQYF.

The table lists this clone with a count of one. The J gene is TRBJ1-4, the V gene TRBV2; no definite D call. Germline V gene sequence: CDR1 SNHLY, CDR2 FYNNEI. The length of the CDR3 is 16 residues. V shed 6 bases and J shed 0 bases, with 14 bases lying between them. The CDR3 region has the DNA TGTGCCAGCAGGGCCGGGGTTTGGGCAACTAATGAAAAACTGTTTTTT. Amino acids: CASRAGVWATNEKLFF.

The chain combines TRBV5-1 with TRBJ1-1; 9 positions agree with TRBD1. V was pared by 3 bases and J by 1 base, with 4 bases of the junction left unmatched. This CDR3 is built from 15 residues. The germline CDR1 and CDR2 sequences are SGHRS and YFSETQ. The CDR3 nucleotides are TGCGCCAGCAGCTCTGGGACAGGGTCGAACACTGAAGCTTTCTTT. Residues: CASSSGTGSNTEAFF.

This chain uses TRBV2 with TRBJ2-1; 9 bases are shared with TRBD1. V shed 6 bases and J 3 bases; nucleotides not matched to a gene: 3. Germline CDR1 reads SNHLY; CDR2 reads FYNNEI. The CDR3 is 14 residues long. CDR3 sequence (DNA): TGTGCCAGCAGGGGACAGGGCAACTACAATGAGCAGTTCTTC. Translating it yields CASRGQGNYNEQFF.